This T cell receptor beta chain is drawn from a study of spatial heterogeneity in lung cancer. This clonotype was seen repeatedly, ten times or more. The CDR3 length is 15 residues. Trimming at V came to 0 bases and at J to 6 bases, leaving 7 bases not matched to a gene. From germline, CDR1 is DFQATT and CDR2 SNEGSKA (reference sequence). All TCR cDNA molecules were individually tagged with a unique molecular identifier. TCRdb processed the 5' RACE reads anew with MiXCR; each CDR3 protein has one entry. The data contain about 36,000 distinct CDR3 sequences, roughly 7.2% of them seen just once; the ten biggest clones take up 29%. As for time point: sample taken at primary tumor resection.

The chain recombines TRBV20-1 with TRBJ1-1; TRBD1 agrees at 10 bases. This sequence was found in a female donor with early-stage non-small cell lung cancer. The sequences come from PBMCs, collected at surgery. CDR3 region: CSARDGTGEFSEAFF. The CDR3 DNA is TGCAGTGCTAGAGACGGGACAGGGGAATTCTCTGAAGCTTTCTTT.